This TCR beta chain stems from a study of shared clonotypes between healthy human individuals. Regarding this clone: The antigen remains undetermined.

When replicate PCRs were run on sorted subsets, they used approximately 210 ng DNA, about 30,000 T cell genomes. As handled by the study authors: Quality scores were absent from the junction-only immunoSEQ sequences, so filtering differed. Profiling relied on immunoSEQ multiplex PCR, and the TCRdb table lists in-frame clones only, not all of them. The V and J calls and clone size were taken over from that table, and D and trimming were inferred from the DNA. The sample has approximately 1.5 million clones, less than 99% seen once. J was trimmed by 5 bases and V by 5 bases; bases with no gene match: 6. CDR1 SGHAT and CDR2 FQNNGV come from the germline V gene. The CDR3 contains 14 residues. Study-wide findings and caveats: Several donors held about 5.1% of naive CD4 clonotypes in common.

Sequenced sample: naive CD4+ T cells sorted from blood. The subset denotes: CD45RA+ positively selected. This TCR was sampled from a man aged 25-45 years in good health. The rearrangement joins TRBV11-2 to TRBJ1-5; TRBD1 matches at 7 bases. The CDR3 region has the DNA TGTGCCAGCAGCCTGGAGACAGGGCATCAGCCCCAGCATTTT. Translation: CASSLETGHQPQHF.